The present entry profiles one T cell receptor (beta chain) with its context. The antigen is undetermined. This sample is part of a study of blood T cells in healthy people across ages. Looking at the study overall: Capturing about one barcoded beta molecule per two T cells was achieved by template switching. The study's findings and limits: A roughly linear age-dependent decrease characterized TCR beta diversity per million T cells.

PCR was performed a second time for roughly 7 to 11 cycles using a sample-barcoded 5' primer and a J-beta primer mix. TCRdb reprocessed the 5' RACE reads with MiXCR, giving one entry per CDR3 protein. In the table there are over 600,000 distinct CDR3 sequences, about 56% of which are singletons. CDR1 LGHDT and CDR2 YNNKEL come from the germline V gene (reference sequence). V lost 4 bases and J lost 4; bases outside the gene matches: 11. This CDR3 is built from 16 residues. Total RNA extracted from each sample amounted to at least 5.5 micrograms. Sequenced material: blood. J is TRBJ1-2 and V is TRBV3-1; 8 bases align to TRBD1. This clonotype was obtained from a man in his forties in good health. In nucleotides, the CDR3 is TGTGCCAGCAGCCCTGGGGACAGGAGCGTCCTCTATGGCTACACCTTC. Translating it yields CASSPGDRSVLYGYTF.